This TCR beta chain comes out of a study of cytomegalovirus exposure and HLA in healthy donors (TCRdb year 2017). Background for the entire study: According to an earlier analysis of a few hundred of the donors, 150 million to 200 million T cells yielded some 120 million unique TCR beta sequences and more than 250 Gb of sequence data. Around 300 gigabases of sequencing data and 70 million to 100 million unique TCR sequences were included in an early release covering about 700 HLA-typed donors. Of the roughly 400 genotyped donors, about 84% fell in the genetic ancestry cluster associated with self-reported Caucasian donors. The study was designed to test whether signatures of past pathogen exposure could be identified by cataloging public T cell receptors. The T cell repertoires of 666 subjects were profiled by immunosequencing and related to cytomegalovirus serostatus. Along with the roughly 670-subject first cohort, a separate validation cohort of over 90 different subjects was used. To predict cytomegalovirus infection status, the study brought together high-throughput TCR immunosequencing, statistical association of individual TCRs with disease status, and machine learning. A later analysis re-examined previously published TCR beta repertoires from about 700 donors and added high-resolution HLA genotyping to investigate patterns of TCR occurrence. Rather than using new phenotypic data, the later analysis identified candidate immune exposures from TCR beta sequences and from how often those sequences occurred across donors. An earlier analysis of roughly 580 of the donors used high-throughput TCR beta sequencing to judge whether each TCR beta V gene segment behaved as functional or pseudogenic. Donor age, sex, ethnicity and CMV serostatus were compiled alongside the repertoire data. In a later genetic analysis, genome-wide SNP genotypes for about three fifths of the roughly 670 donors were used, and that subset was treated as a discovery cohort. All discovery cohort repertoires had been generated on a single sequencing platform. Class I and class II HLA loci were covered by the typing at four-digit resolution. The number of donors typed differed by locus, with about 629-630 for A, B, C, DRB1 and DQB1, roughly 520 for DQA1, some 570 for DPA1, and under 490 for DPB1. Because of strong linkage in the cohort, four or five DR-DQ haplotypes were treated as single units for association and clustering. Among roughly 400 genotyped donors of the cohort, an average of approximately 240,000 unique TCR beta nucleotide sequences were sequenced per donor, 15% to 20% of them non-productive. Overall study outcomes, separate from this receptor: Some IMGT-functional V segments, including TRBV6-2 and TRBV6-3, could not be distinguished by the 87-base-pair reads and were therefore excluded. The study listed 150 to 200 TCR beta chains as associated with cytomegalovirus. A later genetic analysis reported fewer N-insertions in productive TCRs among donors in an Asian-associated ancestry cluster than the roughly 700-donor mean. In this cohort, only TCR beta chains were sequenced, and detectable features were limited by the absence of alpha or paired-chain data. Specific HLA alleles were associated with over 15,000 TCR beta sequences at a false discovery rate of 0.05 in a later analysis. The only immune exposure information available for the cohort was CMV serostatus. Roughly uniform sequencing depth across donors was assumed in presence/absence analyses, although this assumption may not hold. V-gene and J-gene trimming of TCR beta chains was associated with a missense DCLRE1C variant in a later genetic analysis, and the association was replicated in an independent cohort. In a later analysis, several top co-occurrence clusters were reported to appear linked to parvovirus B19, influenza, CMV and Epstein-Barr virus. Correlated functional status among segregating V segments might be attributable to linkage disequilibrium, but an unknown experimental factor could not be ruled out. A further reported finding was that TCR beta sequences accurately predicted the HLA-A and HLA-B alleles for most subjects in the first cohort. Compared with equally common non-associated chains, HLA-associated TCR beta chains in a later analysis were more clonally expanded and had lower generation probabilities. Because HLA typing was unavailable for some donors at each locus, only the typed subset was used in association tests. Most CMV-associated TCR beta chains appeared to be HLA-restricted in a later analysis, and the HLA associations seemed to be driven largely by CMV exposure. In both the original and validation cohorts, the classifier was reported to diagnose cytomegalovirus status with high specificity and sensitivity. Over 15 rarely observed V segments, including chromosome 9 orphons, were excluded from the earlier analysis of some 590 of the donors because counts were too low. An earlier analysis of approximately 600 of the donors showed that most TCR beta V segments appeared in productive rearrangements either about 90% or about 30% of the time, which broadly matched IMGT annotations. A few of the identified cytomegalovirus-associated TCR beta chains were confirmed in vitro to be specific for cytomegalovirus antigens. While some public TCRs were present in many individuals, most TCR sequences turned up only very rarely across donors. A group of highly shared sequence variants was considered likely to be a technical artifact of the sequencing pipeline. Strong co-occurrence of HLA alleles, especially DR and DQ, made assigning TCR associations to individual alleles difficult. In a later analysis, TCR association rates were found to vary across HLA loci, with the most associated TCRs seen for DRB1 alleles and the fewest for HLA-C alleles. The authors suggested that the approach could potentially be extended to other disease states and immunological phenotypes.

The cohort consisted of 666 healthy bone marrow donors. All cohort members were sampled while nominally healthy, although unrecorded immune exposures were likely present. The donor tested CMV seronegative, placing the donor among the approximately 360 seronegative members of the cohort. Each donor provided a peripheral blood sample, and peripheral blood mononuclear cells were used for TCR beta sequencing. The Qiagen DNeasy Blood Extraction Kit was used to extract genomic DNA from the blood cell samples. As to this clone: Its binding antigen is unknown. There are no base qualities to consult, and no much larger clone falls within one base.

The library was generated by the immunoSEQ multiplex PCR assay. The multiplex PCR relied on a mix of 60 forward primers for TCR Vbeta segments and 13 reverse primers for TCR Jbeta segments. Amplification of the CDR3 region of rearranged TCR beta genes was performed with a multiplex PCR assay on genomic DNA. The amplified TCR beta libraries were sequenced on the Illumina HiSeq System as 87-base-pair reads. The published analysis was carried out like this. A later analysis counted about 76 million unique TCR beta chains across the 650 to 700 repertoires, and some 11 million of these chains were shared by at least two donors. Raw reads were error-corrected and collapsed into unique sequences with a nearest-neighbor algorithm that merged closely related sequences to remove PCR and sequencing errors. To assign V, D and J gene segments, CDR3 sequences were aligned to IMGT reference sequences. For a sequence to be retained, a match of at least six nucleotides to both a V gene segment and a J gene segment was required. A rearrangement was called productive if the CDR3 had no stop codons and remained in frame with V and J, and every other rearrangement was called non-productive. CDR3 was defined according to IMGT convention as the region running from the second conserved V-encoded cysteine to the conserved J-encoded phenylalanine. Sequences without an unambiguous match to a single V gene segment were excluded from the earlier analysis of several hundred of the donors. In an earlier analysis of approximately 610 of the donors, V segments were called functional above 56.7% productive rearrangements and were called segregating when the between-donor standard deviation exceeded 5%. To diagnose cytomegalovirus status from the catalog of TCR beta chain sequences, a statistical classification framework was built. In a later analysis, TCR nucleotide sequences were compared against IMGT/GENE-DB human TR gene sequences so that V and J genes could be assigned. In a later analysis, CDR3 sequences and most-parsimonious VDJ recombination scenarios were assigned using the TCRdist pipeline. In a later analysis, every TCR beta chain was defined by the combination of its CDR3 amino acid sequence and its V-gene family, and reads without a unique V-gene family were dropped. To address suspected cross-contamination and a sequencing artifact, a later analysis removed a few hundred highly shared, low-generation-probability nucleotide sequences. For each public chain, a later analysis derived a clonal expansion index from normalized ranks of inferred template counts within each repertoire. A later analysis computed generation probabilities with a VDJ recombination model fitted to out-of-frame rearrangements, and checked the results against IGoR. Hypergeometric tests were used in a later analysis to score TCR-TCR, TCR-HLA and TCR-CMV co-occurrence, with a repertoire-size bias correction applied to the TCR pairs. To estimate false discovery rates, a later analysis permuted the HLA or CMV assignments 20 times. A later analysis grouped co-occurring TCRs with DBSCAN, adding TCRdist sequence similarity when clustering within HLA-allele-positive subsets. For co-occurrence clustering, repertoires with fewer than 30,000 or more than 120,000 public chains were excluded, along with roughly 5 repertoires with anomalous nucleotide sharing. This immuneACCESS table, as held by TCRdb, lists in-frame sequences with V and J called but not all clones. Of the missing ones, under half trace to an unresolved V gene in checked studies; the others have no known cause. V, J and clone size are taken as reported in that table, and D and trimming were inferred from the DNA itself. In all, the sample holds 100,000 to 120,000 clones, and just under 80% of those were seen once. The top ten clones comprise approximately 1.3% of the sample.

For CDR1 and CDR2, the germline V gene lists SGHAT and FQNNGV. Inclusive of the bounding cysteine and phenylalanine, the CDR3 is 17 residues long. Only CDR3 DNA remains: 51 bases, in frame from the first base. V loses 5 bases at its end and J loses 3 bases; junction bases beyond the gene matches: 6. The sequence joins TRBV11-2 to TRBJ2-6, with TRBD1 matching 11 junction bases. The sequencing input was PBMCs. The origin of this receptor is a man under 40 in good health and CMV-seronegative. The CDR3 protein sequence reads: CASSLGQGAYGANVLTF. The DNA sequence is as follows: TGTGCCAGCAGCCTAGGACAGGGGGCGTATGGGGCCAACGTCCTGACTTTC.